Detailed here is one T cell receptor beta chain. With 6 bases clipped from V and 2 bases from J, the junction kept 6 bases outside the gene matches. Germline V gene lookup returns CDR1 SGDLS and CDR2 YYNGEE. The CDR3 extends over 14 amino acids. The data were obtained in a study of patients and donors after allogeneic stem cell transplantation. TCRdb analysed the RT-PCR reads with MiXCR anew, one entry per CDR3 protein. The sample records 25,000 or so distinct CDR3 sequences, approximately 28% being singletons. The V and J genes are TRBV9 and TRBJ1-1; 8 positions agree with TRBD1. The receptor was isolated from a human donor who was either an allogeneic HSCT recipient or a stem cell or donor lymphocyte infusion donor (not recorded which). It is not recorded whose cells these are; they may come from a transplant donor. The sequenced sample was blood, either unsorted or a sorted T cell fraction (not recorded which). The CDR3 sequence: CASTRQGSNTEAFF. Here the CDR3 DNA reads TGTGCCAGCACCCGACAGGGGTCCAACACTGAAGCTTTCTTT. The variable domain in full, with the rest retrieved from reference TRBV9 and TRBJ1-1, is DSGVTQTPKHLITATGQRVTLRCSPRSGDLSVYWYQQSLDQGLQFLIQYYNGEERAKGNILERFSAQQFPDLHSELNLSSLELGDSALYFCASTRQGSNTEAFFGQGTRLTVV.